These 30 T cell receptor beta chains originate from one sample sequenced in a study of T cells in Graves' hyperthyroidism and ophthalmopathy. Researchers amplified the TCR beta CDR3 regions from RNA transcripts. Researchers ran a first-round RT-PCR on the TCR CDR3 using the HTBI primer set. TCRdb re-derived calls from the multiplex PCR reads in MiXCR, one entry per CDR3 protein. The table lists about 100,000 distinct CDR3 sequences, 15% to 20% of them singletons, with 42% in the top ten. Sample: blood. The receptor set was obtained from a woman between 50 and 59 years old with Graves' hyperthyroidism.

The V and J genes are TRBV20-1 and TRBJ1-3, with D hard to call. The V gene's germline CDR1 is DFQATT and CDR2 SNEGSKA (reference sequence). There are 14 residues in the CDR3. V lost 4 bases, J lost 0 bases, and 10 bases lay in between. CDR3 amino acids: CSAKAGSSGNTIYF. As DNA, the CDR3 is TGCAGTGCTAAGGCCGGGAGCTCTGGAAACACCATATATTTT.

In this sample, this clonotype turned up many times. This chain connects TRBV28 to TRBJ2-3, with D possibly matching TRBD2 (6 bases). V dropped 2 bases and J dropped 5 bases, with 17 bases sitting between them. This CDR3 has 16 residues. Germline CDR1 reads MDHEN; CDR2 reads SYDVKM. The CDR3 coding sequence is TGTGCCAGCAGTTTAGATTCGGCGGGGTTGGAAGATACGCAGTATTTT. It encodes CASSLDSAGLEDTQYF.

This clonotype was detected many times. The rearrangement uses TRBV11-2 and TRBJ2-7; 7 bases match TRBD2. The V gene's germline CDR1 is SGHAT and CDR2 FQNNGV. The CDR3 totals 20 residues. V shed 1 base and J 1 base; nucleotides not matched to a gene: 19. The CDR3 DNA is TGTGCCAGCAGCTTAGGGGGTGTGACAAGGCTAGCGGCATCATCCTACGAGCAGTACGTC. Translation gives CASSLGGVTRLAASSYEQYV.

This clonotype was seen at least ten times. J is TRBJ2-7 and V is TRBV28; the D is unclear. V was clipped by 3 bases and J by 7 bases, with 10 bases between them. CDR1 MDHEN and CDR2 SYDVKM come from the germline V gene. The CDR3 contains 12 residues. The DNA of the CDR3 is TGTGCCAGCAGTTTCCAGGAAGGGGAGCAGTACTTC. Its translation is CASSFQEGEQYF.

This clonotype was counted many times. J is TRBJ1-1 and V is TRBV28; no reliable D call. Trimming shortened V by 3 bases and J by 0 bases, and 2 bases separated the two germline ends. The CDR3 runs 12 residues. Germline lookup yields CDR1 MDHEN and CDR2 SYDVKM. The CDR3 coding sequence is TGTGCCAGCAGTTTGATGAACACTGAAGCTTTCTTT. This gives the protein CASSLMNTEAFF.

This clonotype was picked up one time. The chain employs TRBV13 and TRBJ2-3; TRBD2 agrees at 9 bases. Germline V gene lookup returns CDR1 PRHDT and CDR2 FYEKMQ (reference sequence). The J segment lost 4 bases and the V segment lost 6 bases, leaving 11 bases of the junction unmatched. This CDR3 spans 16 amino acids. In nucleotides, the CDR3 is TGTGCCAGCAGTTTAATTATAGCGGGAGCCCCAGATACGCAGTATTTT. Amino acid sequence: CASSLIIAGAPDTQYF.

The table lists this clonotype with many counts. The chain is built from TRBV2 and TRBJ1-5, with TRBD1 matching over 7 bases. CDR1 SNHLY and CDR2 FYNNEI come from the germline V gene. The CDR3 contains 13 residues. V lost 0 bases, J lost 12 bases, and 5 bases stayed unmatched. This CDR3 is CASSEAQTGLQHF. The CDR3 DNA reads TGTGCCAGCAGTGAAGCGCAGACAGGGCTCCAGCATTTT.

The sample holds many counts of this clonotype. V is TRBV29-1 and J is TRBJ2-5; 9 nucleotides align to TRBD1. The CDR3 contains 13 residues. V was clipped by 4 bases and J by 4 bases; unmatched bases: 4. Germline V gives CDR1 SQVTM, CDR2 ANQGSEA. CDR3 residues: CSVGEGQGETQYF. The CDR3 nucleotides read TGCAGCGTTGGGGAGGGACAGGGAGAGACCCAGTACTTC. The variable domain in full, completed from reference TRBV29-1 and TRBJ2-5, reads SAVISQKPSRDICQRGTSLTIQCQVDSQVTMMFWYRQQPGQSLTLIATANQGSEATYESGFVIDKFPISRPNLTFSTLTVSNMSPEDSSIYLCSVGEGQGETQYFGPGTRLLVL.

CDR3 sequence (DNA): TGCGCCAGCAGGGGGGACACAGGCTATGGCTACACCTTC. This sequence encodes CASRGDTGYGYTF. This chain links TRBV5-1 with TRBJ1-2, with D possibly TRBD1 on 6 matching bases. Germline CDR1 and CDR2: SGHRS and YFSETQ. The CDR3 is 13 residues long. V was shortened by 5 bases and J by 4 bases, with 12 bases between the two germline ends.

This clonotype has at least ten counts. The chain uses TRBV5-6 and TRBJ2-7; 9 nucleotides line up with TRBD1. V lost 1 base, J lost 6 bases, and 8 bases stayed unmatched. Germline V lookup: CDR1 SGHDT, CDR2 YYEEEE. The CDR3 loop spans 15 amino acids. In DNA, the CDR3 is TGTGCCAGCAGCTTGTATCCGGGGACAGGGCTCGAGCAGTACGTC. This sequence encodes CASSLYPGTGLEQYV.

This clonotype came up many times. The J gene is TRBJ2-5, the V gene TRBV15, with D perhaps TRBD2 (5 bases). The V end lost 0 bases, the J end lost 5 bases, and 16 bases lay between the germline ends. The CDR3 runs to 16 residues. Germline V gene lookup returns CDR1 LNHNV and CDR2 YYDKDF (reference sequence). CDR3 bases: TGTGCCACCAGCAGAGATAGGTCGGGGAACAAGGAGACCCAGTACTTC. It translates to CATSRDRSGNKETQYF.

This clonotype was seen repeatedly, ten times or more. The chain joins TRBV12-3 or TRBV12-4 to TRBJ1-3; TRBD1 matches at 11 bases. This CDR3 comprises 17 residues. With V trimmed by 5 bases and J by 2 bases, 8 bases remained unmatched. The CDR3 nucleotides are TGTGCCAGCAGTCCTGGGACAGGGGGAACTCCTGGAAACACCATATATTTT. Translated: CASSPGTGGTPGNTIYF.

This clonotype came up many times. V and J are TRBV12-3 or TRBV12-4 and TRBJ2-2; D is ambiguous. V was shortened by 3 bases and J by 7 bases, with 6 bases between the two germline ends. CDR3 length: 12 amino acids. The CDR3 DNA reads TGTGCCAGCAGTTTCCCCGTCGGGGAGCTGTTTTTT. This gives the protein CASSFPVGELFF.

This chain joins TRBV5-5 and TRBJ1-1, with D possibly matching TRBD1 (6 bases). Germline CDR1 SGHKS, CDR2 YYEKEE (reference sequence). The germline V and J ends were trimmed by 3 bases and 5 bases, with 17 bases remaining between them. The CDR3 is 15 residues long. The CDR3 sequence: CASSWNAGGKTEAFF. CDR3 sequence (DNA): TGTGCCAGCAGCTGGAATGCGGGGGGCAAAACTGAAGCTTTCTTT.

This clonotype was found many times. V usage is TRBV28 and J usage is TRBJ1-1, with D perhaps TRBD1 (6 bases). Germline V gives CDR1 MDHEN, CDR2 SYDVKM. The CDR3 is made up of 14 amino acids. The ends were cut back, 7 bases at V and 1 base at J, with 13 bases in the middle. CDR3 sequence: CASTRGASNTEAFF. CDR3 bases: TGTGCCAGCACCCGGGGGGCTTCGAACACTGAAGCTTTCTTT.

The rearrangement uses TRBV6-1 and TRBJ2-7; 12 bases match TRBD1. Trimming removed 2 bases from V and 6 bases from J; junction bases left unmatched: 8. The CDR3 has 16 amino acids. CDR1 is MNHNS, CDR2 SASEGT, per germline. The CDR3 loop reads CASSETHGTGGLEQYF. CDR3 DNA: TGTGCCAGCAGTGAAACCCACGGGACAGGGGGCCTCGAGCAGTACTTC.

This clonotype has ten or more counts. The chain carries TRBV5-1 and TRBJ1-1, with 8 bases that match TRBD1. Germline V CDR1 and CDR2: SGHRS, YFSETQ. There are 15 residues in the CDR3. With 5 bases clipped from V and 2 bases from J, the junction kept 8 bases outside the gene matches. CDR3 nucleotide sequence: TGCGCCAGCAGATACGGTCAGGGGGCAAACACTGAAGCTTTCTTT. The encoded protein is CASRYGQGANTEAFF. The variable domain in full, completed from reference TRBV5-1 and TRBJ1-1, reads KAGVTQTPRYLIKTRGQQVTLSCSPISGHRSVSWYQQTPGQGLQFLFEYFSETQRNKGNFPGRFSGRQFSNSRSEMNVSTLELGDSALYLCASRYGQGANTEAFFGQGTRLTVV.

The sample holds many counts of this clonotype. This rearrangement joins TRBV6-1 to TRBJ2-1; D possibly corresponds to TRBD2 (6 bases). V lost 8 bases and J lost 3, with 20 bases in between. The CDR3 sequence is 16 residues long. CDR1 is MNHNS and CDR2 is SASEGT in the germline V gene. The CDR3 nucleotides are TGTGCCAGCCAGACCTTGGGACTTAGCGGCTACAATGAGCAGTTCTTC. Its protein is CASQTLGLSGYNEQFF.

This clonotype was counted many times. The CDR3 sequence is CASSRTTSGRADTQYF. In DNA, the CDR3 is TGCGCCAGCAGCCGAACGACTAGCGGGAGAGCAGATACGCAGTATTTT. The V and J genes are TRBV5-1 and TRBJ2-3, with 12 nucleotides matching TRBD2. The CDR3 totals 16 residues. Per germline, CDR1 SGHRS and CDR2 YFSETQ. Trimming at V came to 4 bases and at J to 4 bases, leaving 7 bases not matched to a gene.

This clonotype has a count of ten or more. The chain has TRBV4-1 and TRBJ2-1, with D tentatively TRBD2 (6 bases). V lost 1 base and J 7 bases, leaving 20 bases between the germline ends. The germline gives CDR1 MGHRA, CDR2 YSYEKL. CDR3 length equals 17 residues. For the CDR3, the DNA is TGCGCCAGCAGCCAAGGCGGGCTAGCGTCAAGTGTGAATGAGCAGTTCTTC. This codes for CASSQGGLASSVNEQFF.

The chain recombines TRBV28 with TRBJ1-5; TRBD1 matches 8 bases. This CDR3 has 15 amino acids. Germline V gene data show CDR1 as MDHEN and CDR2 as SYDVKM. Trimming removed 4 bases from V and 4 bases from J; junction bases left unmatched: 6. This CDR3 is CASSSPGQVNQPQHF. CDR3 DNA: TGTGCCAGCAGTTCGCCGGGACAGGTTAATCAGCCCCAGCATTTT.

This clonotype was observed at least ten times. Written as DNA, the CDR3 is TGTGCCAGTAGTATGCCCCCGGGACATTCGAACACTGAAGCTTTCTTT. Amino acids: CASSMPPGHSNTEAFF. The J gene is TRBJ1-1, the V gene TRBV19; D might be TRBD1 (6 bases). Trimming removed 3 bases at V and 1 base at J, with 15 bases between. The CDR3 totals 16 residues. Germline V gene sequence: CDR1 LNHDA, CDR2 SQIVND (reference sequence). Using reference TRBV19 and TRBJ1-1 for the parts outside the CDR3, the full variable domain is DGGITQSPKYLFRKEGQNVTLSCEQNLNHDAMYWYRQDPGQGLRLIYYSQIVNDFQKGDIAEGYSVSREKKESFPLTVTSAQKNPTAFYLCASSMPPGHSNTEAFFGQGTRLTVV.

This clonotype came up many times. CDR3 residues: CASSGMGFDEQFF. The CDR3 nucleotides read TGTGCCAGCAGTGGGATGGGGTTCGATGAGCAGTTCTTC. The chain joins TRBV2 to TRBJ2-1; D gene unclear. The germline V gene has CDR1 SNHLY and CDR2 FYNNEI. This CDR3 region has 13 residues. V was cut by 4 bases and J by 8 bases, with 12 bases left in between.

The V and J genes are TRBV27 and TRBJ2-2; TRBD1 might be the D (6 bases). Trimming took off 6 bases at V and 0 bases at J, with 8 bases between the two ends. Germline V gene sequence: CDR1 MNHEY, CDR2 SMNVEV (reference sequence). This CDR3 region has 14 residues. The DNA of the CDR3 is TGTGCCAGCAGGAGGGGGACGAACACCGGGGAGCTGTTTTTT. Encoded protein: CASRRGTNTGELFF.

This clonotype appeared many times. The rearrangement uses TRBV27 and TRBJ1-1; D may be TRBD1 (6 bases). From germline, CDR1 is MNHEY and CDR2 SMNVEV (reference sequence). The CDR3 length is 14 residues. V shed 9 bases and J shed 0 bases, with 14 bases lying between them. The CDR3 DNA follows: TGTGCCAGTTCAACAGGGCTCATGAACACTGAAGCTTTCTTT. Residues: CASSTGLMNTEAFF.

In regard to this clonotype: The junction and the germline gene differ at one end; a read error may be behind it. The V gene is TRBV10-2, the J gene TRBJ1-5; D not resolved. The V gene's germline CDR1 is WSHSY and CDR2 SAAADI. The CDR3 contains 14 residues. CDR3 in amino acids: CASNESHSNQPQHF. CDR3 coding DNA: TGCGCCAGCAATGAGTCACACAGCAATCAGCCCCAGCATTTT.

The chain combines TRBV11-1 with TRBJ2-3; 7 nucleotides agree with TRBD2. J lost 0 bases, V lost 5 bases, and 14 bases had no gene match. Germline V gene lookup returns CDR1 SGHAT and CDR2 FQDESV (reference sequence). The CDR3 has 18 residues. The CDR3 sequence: CASSVPRSSGASTDTQYF. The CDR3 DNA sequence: TGTGCCAGCAGCGTACCACGGTCTAGCGGCGCTAGCACAGATACGCAGTATTTT.

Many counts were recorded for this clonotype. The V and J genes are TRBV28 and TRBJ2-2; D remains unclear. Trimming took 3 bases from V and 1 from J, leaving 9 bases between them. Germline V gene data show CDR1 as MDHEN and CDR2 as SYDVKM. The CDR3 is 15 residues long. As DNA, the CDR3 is TGTGCCAGCAGTTTCGTAGGGATGAACACCGGGGAGCTGTTTTTT. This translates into CASSFVGMNTGELFF.

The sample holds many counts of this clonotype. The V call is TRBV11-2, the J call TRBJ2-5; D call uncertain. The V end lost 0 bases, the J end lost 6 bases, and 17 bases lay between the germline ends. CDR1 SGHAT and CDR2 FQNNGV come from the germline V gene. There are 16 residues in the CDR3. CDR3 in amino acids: CASSLEFGPGLKTQYF. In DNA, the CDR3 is TGTGCCAGCAGCTTAGAGTTCGGCCCCGGCTTGAAGACCCAGTACTTC. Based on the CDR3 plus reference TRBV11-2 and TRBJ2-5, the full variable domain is EAGVAQSPRYKIIEKRQSVAFWCNPISGHATLYWYQQILGQGPKLLIQFQNNGVVDDSQLPKDRFSAERLKGVDSTLKIQPAKLEDSAVYLCASSLEFGPGLKTQYFGPGTRLLVL.

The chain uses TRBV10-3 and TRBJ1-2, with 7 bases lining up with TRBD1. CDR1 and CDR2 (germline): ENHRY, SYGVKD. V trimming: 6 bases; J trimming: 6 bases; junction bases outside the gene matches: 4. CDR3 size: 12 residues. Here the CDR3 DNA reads TGTGCCATCAGACAGACAGGGCATGGCTACACCTTC. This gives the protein CAIRQTGHGYTF.